This TCR beta chain was obtained from a study of OX40 agonist ivuxolimab in advanced cancers. About the study: Patients' therapy was ivuxolimab, an antibody that acts as an agonist of OX40 (CD134).

Germline CDR1 SGHRS, CDR2 YFSETQ. The length of the CDR3 is 16 residues. The V and J ends lost 3 bases and 2 bases, in that order; junction bases with no gene match: 7. Sequencing used immunoSEQ multiplex PCR; TCRdb keeps in-frame clones, though not all of them. The sample lists under 80,000 clones, roughly 93% seen once, with 6.2% in the top ten. Sequences were derived from CD4+ or CD8+ T cells sorted from blood, sampled in a trial of the OX40 agonist ivuxolimab. This TCR was sampled from an adult with an advanced solid tumor such as melanoma, head and neck, liver or kidney cancer. The chain employs TRBV5-1 and TRBJ1-1, with TRBD1 matching 10 bases. This CDR3 reads CASSYDRGLTNTEAFF. CDR3 DNA sequence: TGCGCCAGCAGCTACGACAGGGGGCTAACCAACACTGAAGCTTTCTTT. Full variable domain (rest looked up from reference TRBV5-1 and TRBJ1-1): KAGVTQTPRYLIKTRGQQVTLSCSPISGHRSVSWYQQTPGQGLQFLFEYFSETQRNKGNFPGRFSGRQFSNSRSEMNVSTLELGDSALYLCASSYDRGLTNTEAFFGQGTRLTVV.